This T cell receptor (beta chain) was profiled in a study of response to subunit inactivated influenza vaccine (dated by TCRdb to the late 2010s). Describing the broader study: Deep quantitative profiling of the T cell receptor repertoire was used in the study to follow responses to a trivalent subunit inactivated influenza vaccine.

The library was obtained by RT-PCR. The instrument was an Illumina HiSeq 2500. TCRdb handled the public reads itself, with Q25 trimming in fastp and clone calling in MiXCR, and kept productive beta chains. When rows share a CDR3 protein, they turn into one entry using the most common DNA and genes. This sample has about 800,000 distinct CDR3 sequences in its table, and around 21% of those were observed once. The biggest ten clones account for about 9.4% of the sample. Turning to this clonotype: Its antigen is still unknown. No base-level quality is on record; no much larger clone is a single base apart.

Findings and caveats that apply to the study as a whole: The authors proposed that each seasonal influenza vaccination may bring in only a limited number of new T cells.

The sequenced sample was PBMCs from blood, obtained 5 days after vaccination. The origin of this receptor is a man aged 45-65 years who received an inactivated influenza vaccine. Donor details come from another sample of the same person, matched by shared clones.

Here the CDR3 is given as CASSSGTTINYGYTF. The DNA sequence follows: TGTGCCAGCAGCTCCGGGACAACTATTAACTATGGCTACACCTTC. The V and J genes are TRBV7-9 and TRBJ1-2; a tentative D call is TRBD1 (6 bases match). V drops 4 bases and J drops 1 base, leaving 13 bases in between. Counted from cysteine to phenylalanine, this CDR3 has 15 amino acids. The kept DNA is CDR3 alone, 45 bases in frame from the first base. CDR1 and CDR2 were assigned from the germline V gene (reference sequence) as SEHNR and FQNEAQ.